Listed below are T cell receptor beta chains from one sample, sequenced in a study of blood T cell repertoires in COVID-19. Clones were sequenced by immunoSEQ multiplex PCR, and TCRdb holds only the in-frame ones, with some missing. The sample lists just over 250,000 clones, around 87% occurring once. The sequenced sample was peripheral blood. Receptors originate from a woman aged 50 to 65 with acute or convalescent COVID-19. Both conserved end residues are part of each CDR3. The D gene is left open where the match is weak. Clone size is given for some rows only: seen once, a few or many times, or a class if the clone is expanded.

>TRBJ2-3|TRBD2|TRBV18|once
TGTGCCAGCTCACCCAAGCGCACTAGCGGGAGCGCAGATACGCAGTATTTT
CASSPKRTSGSADTQYF
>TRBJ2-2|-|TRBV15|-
TGTGCCACCAGCAGAGATCAGCTCGCTACCCATCGAGCTGGAAGAGGAACCGGGGAGCTGTTTTTT
CATSRDQLATHRAGRGTGELFF
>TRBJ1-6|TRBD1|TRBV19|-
TGTGCCAGTAGTCCCCGGACAGGGGGACGCAATTCACCCCTCCACTTT
CASSPRTGGRNSPLHF
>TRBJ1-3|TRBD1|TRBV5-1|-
TGCGCCAGCAGCGCAACCGTTACGACAGGGGGTGGAAACACCATATATTTT
CASSATVTTGGGNTIYF
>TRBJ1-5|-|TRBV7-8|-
TGTGCCAGCAGCTTATCCCCCTCGCGAGCGGCAGGACTCAATCAGCCCCAGCATTTT
CASSLSPSRAAGLNQPQHF
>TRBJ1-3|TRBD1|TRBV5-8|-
TGTGCCAGCAGCCGAGCCGGGACAGGCTTCTCTGGAAACACCATATATTTT
CASSRAGTGFSGNTIYF
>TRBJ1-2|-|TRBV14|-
TGTGCCAGCAGCCAGGCGGGGGTTGCGAGCGGCTACACCTTC
CASSQAGVASGYTF
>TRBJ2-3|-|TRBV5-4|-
TGTGCCAGCAGCTTGGGCGGGATTTTTCCAGATACGCAGTATTTT
CASSLGGIFPDTQYF
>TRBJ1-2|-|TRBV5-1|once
TGCGCCAGCAGCTTGGCTACAAGGGGCTATGGCTACACCTTC
CASSLATRGYGYTF
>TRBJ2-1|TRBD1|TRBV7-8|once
TGTGCCAGCAGCTATGACCGGGACAGCTCCTACAATGAGCAGTTCTTC
CASSYDRDSSYNEQFF
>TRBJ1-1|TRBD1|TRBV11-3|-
TGTGCCAGCAGCTGGAACCCGGGACAGGGGGGAGACACTGAAGCTTTCTTT
CASSWNPGQGGDTEAFF
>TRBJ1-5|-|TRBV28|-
TGTGCCAGTACCAGGGTGAGCAATCAGCCCCAGCATTTT
CASTRVSNQPQHF
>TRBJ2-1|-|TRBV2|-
TGTGCCAGCACAAAGGACGGGAACTCCTACAATGAGCAGTTCTTC
CASTKDGNSYNEQFF
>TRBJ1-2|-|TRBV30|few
TGTGCCTGGGGTGCACTTAAGATTGCAGGGTTGGTTAACTATGGCTACACCTTC
CAWGALKIAGLVNYGYTF
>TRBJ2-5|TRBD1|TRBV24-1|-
TGTGCCACCAGTGATCCGGGACAGGGGGCCCAAGAGACCCAGTACTTC
CATSDPGQGAQETQYF
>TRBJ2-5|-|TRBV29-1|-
TGCAGCGTTGGCACTAGCAGGCAGACCCAGTACTTC
CSVGTSRQTQYF
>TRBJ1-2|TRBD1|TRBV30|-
TGTGCCTCGACAGGGGTTGGCTACACCTTC
CASTGVGYTF
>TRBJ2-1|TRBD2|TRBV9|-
TGTGCCAGCAGCCCAGGAGGGACTAGCGGATACAATGAGCAGTTCTTC
CASSPGGTSGYNEQFF
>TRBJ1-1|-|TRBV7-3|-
TGTGCCAGCAGCTTAGCGGGGGCGCGGGGGTGGACTGAAGCTTTCTTT
CASSLAGARGWTEAFF
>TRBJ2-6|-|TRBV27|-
TGTGCCAGCAGTATCCTCTCTGGGGCCAACGTCCTGACTTTC
CASSILSGANVLTF
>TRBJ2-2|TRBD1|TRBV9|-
TGTGCCAGCAGCGGAGGGACAGTTAACACCGGGGAGCTGTTTTTT
CASSGGTVNTGELFF
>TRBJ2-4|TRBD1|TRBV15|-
TGTGCCACCAGCAGAGATACCGGGACAGGGGATATTCAGTACTTC
CATSRDTGTGDIQYF
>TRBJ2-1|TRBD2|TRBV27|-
TGTGCCAGTTTCGGCAGACTAGCGGCCGACTACAATGAGCAGTTCTTC
CASFGRLAADYNEQFF
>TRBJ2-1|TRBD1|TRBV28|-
TGTGCCAGCAGCCCCGGACAGGGAGTGAGAAATGAGCAGTTCTTC
CASSPGQGVRNEQFF
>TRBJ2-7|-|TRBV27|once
TGTGCCAGCAGCATACAGGGTCCCGACGAGCAGTACTTC
CASSIQGPDEQYF
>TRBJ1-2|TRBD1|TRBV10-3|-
TGTGCCAACCTTACAGGGGGAAACGGCTACACCTTC
CANLTGGNGYTF
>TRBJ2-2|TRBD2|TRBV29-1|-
TGCAGCGTTGGGACTAGCGGGAGTCCCGGGGAGCTGTTTTTT
CSVGTSGSPGELFF
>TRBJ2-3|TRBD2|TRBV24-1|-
TGTGCCACCAGTGATTCTAGCGGGAGGGCTACGTCGGCAGATACGCAGTATTTT
CATSDSSGRATSADTQYF
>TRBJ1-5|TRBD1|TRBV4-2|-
TGTGCCAGCAGCCGCGGGACAGATCAGCCCCAGCATTTT
CASSRGTDQPQHF
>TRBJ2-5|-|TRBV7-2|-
TGTGCCAGCAGCTTTCGGCGGGAAGAGACCCAGTACTTC
CASSFRREETQYF
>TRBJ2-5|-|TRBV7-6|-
TGTGCCAGCAGCTTAGTTTTCGGAGTTGCATGGGAGACCCAGTACTTC
CASSLVFGVAWETQYF
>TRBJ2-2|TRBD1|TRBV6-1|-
TGTGCCAGCAGTGAAGCGCAGGGGGCCCCCCGGTTTTGGCTGTTTTTT
CASSEAQGAPRFWLFF
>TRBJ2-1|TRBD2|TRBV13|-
TGTGCCAGCAGCTCCAACCGCGGGACTAGCGGGAGGGCCATGTATGAGCAGTTCTTC
CASSSNRGTSGRAMYEQFF
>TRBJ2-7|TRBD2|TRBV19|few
TGTGCCAGTAGTATGGGGACTACGATTACCGAGCAGTACTTC
CASSMGTTITEQYF
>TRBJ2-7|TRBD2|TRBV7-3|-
TGTGCCAGCAGCTTACGGGCGGGGCGGGGGATAGAGGGAAAAAGTTACGAGCAGTACTTC
CASSLRAGRGIEGKSYEQYF
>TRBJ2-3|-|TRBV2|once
TGTGCCAGCAGTGAAGGTGCGGATACGCAGTATTTT
CASSEGADTQYF
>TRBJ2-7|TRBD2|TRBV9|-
TGTGCCAGCAGCAAAGCGGGGGGTCGGGACTACGAGCAGTACTTC
CASSKAGGRDYEQYF
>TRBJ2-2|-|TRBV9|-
TGTGCCAGCAGCGTAGGGGGGACTGGCACCGGGGAGCTGTTTTTT
CASSVGGTGTGELFF
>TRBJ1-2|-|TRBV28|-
TGTGCCAGCAGTGTCTCACGGGGGTACTATGGCTACACCTTC
CASSVSRGYYGYTF
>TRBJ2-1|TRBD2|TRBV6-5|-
TGTGCCAGCAGTTACTCGGCGGGGGGCTCCTACAATGAGCAGTTCTTC
CASSYSAGGSYNEQFF
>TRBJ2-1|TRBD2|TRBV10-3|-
TGTGCCATCCAGCGGGAGGACTCCTACAATGAGCAGTTCTTC
CAIQREDSYNEQFF
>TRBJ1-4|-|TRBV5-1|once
TGCGCCAGCAGCTTGGGTCAGGGAGGGGAAAAACTGTTTTTT
CASSLGQGGEKLFF
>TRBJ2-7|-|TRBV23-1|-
TGCGCCAGCACCCTCCTTGAGAGGGCCAAGTACGAGCAGTACTTC
CASTLLERAKYEQYF
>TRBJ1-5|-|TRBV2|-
TGTGCCAGCAGTAAAGGACCGACAAGCAATCAGCCCCAGCATTTT
CASSKGPTSNQPQHF
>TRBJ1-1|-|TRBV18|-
TGTGCCAGCTCATCCTTACAGGGTCCACTCACGAACACTGAAGCTTTCTTT
CASSSLQGPLTNTEAFF
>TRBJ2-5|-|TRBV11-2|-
TGTGCCAGCAGCTCCCTACAAGAGACCCAGTACTTC
CASSSLQETQYF
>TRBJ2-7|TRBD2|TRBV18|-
TGTGCCAGCTCACCATCGGCTAGCGGGAGTCGAGAGCAGTACTTC
CASSPSASGSREQYF
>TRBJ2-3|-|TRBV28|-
TGTGCCAGCAGTTTCGGACAGCCCGCGGGCGATACGCAGTATTTT
CASSFGQPAGDTQYF
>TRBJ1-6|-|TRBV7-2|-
TGTGCCAGCAGCCTCCCGGGACTCAGAAATTCACCCCTCCACTTT
CASSLPGLRNSPLHF
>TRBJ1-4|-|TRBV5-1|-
TGCGCCAGCAGCTTTCCGACAGGCACTGCAACTAATGAAAAACTGTTTTTT
CASSFPTGTATNEKLFF
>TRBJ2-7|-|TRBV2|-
TGTGCCAGCAGGGACAGCTTGGGGTACGAGCAGTACTTC
CASRDSLGYEQYF
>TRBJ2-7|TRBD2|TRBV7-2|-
TGTGCCAGCAGCAGAGCGGGGACCTACGAGCAGTACTTC
CASSRAGTYEQYF
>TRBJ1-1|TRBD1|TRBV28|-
TGTGCCAGCAGTCTAGGAGTCCTTGGGACAGGGACTGAAGCTTTCTTT
CASSLGVLGTGTEAFF